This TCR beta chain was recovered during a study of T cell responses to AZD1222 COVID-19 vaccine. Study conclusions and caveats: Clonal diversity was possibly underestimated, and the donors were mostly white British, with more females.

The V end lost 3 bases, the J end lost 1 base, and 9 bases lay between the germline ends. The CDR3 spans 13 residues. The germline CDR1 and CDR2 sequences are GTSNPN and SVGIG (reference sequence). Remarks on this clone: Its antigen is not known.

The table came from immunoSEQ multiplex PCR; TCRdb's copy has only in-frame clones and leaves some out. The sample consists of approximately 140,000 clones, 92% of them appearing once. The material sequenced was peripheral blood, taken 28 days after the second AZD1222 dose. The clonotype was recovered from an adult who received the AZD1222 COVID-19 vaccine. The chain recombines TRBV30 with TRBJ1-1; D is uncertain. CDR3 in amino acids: CAWRGGENTEAFF. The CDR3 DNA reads TGTGCCTGGAGGGGCGGGGAGAACACTGAAGCTTTCTTT.